This T cell receptor (beta chain) was captured by sequencing in a study of blood T cell repertoires in COVID-19. Across the study: Samples representing acute and convalescent COVID-19 were sourced from the United States, Italy and Spain. PBMCs, B-cell-depleted T cells, or T cells provided the cDNA or gDNA that made up the material.

Those enrolled in Seattle joined during active infection and were followed longitudinally afterward. This CDR3 is built from 12 residues. Germline V gene sequence: CDR1 GTSNPN, CDR2 SVGIG (reference sequence). The germline V and J ends were trimmed by 6 bases and 7 bases, with 12 bases remaining between them. Per the original data handling: Reference gene primer amplification in the assay estimated nucleated cell counts. The data were produced by immunoSEQ multiplex PCR, yet TCRdb's version contains in-frame clones alone and is incomplete. The D gene and trimming were derived from the DNA, and the V and J assignments and clone size from that table. This table holds approximately 170,000 clones, approximately 80% found once.

The sequenced sample consisted of peripheral blood. The chain uses TRBV30 and TRBJ2-2; weak D call: TRBD2 (5 bases). The sequence came from a woman aged 70-85 years with COVID-19, enrolled during active disease. The CDR3 spells CACLRRNGELFF. The CDR3 DNA reads as TGTGCCTGTTTGCGGAGGAACGGGGAGCTGTTTTTT. Complete variable domain (other parts from reference TRBV30 and TRBJ2-2): SQTIHQWPATLVQPVGSPLSLECTVEGTSNPNLYWYRQAAGRGLQLLFYSVGIGQISSEVPQNLSASRPQDRQFILSSKKLLLSDSGFYLCACLRRNGELFFGEGSRLTVL.